Below are 10 T cell receptor beta chains sequenced from a single sample in a study of type 1 regulatory T cells. Antigens for these TCRs are unknown. TCRdb passed the reads through MiXCR, listing each CDR3 protein once. The table records tens of thousands of distinct CDR3 sequences, approximately 47% of them present only once. Sequencing was done on a sample of cultured non-Tr1 T cells, either the whole culture or a sorted T cell fraction (not recorded which). The receptors stem from a human donor in good health.

The chain links TRBV6-5 to TRBJ1-2; perhaps TRBD1 as D (5 bases). The CDR3 contains 14 residues. Trimming pared 7 bases from V and 2 bases from J, leaving 14 bases between. Germline lookup yields CDR1 MNHEY and CDR2 SVGAGI. The CDR3 protein is CASKATATNYGYTF. In DNA form, the CDR3 reads TGTGCCAGCAAAGCGACAGCGACCAACTATGGCTACACCTTC.

This clonotype was recorded a few times. The chain joins TRBV28 to TRBJ2-2; D is ambiguous. V lost 1 base to trimming and J lost 4 bases, with 4 bases between them. The CDR3 extends over 13 amino acids. Germline CDR1 is MDHEN and CDR2 is SYDVKM. CDR3 sequence reads: CASSLSITGELFF. The CDR3 nucleotides read TGTGCCAGCAGTTTATCAATCACCGGGGAGCTGTTTTTT.

By share of the sample, this clonotype is medium-sized. The chain has TRBV7-2 and TRBJ2-2, with D possibly matching TRBD2 (6 bases). Trimming stripped 3 bases from V and 4 bases from J, with 9 bases between. This CDR3 spans 14 amino acids. Germline loops: CDR1 SGHTA, CDR2 FQGNSA. CDR3 loop: CASSFGLFTGELFF. The CDR3 DNA sequence: TGTGCCAGCAGCTTCGGACTATTCACCGGGGAGCTGTTTTTT.

The gene calls are TRBV24-1 and TRBJ2-5; 8 bases line up with TRBD2. The CDR3 is 19 residues long. Per the germline V gene, CDR1 is KGHDR and CDR2 is SFDVKD. V gave up 3 bases and J gave up 5 bases; unmatched junction bases: 19. The CDR3 DNA is TGTGCCACCAGTGATAGGGGGATAACAGCGGGGGAGGTCCTGGAGACCCAGTACTTC. This sequence encodes CATSDRGITAGEVLETQYF.

J is TRBJ2-1 and V is TRBV5-1; 8 bases are a match to TRBD2. The V and J ends lost 5 bases and 10 bases, in that order; junction bases with no gene match: 11. Looked up from germline, CDR1 is SGHRS and CDR2 is YFSETQ. The CDR3 extends over 14 amino acids. The CDR3 region is CASRMGEAGGEQFF. The CDR3 bases are TGCGCCAGCAGGATGGGTGAGGCGGGGGGAGAGCAGTTCTTC.

The CDR3 DNA follows: TGCGCCAGCAGCCTATTAGCGGGGGGGACGTATGAGCAGTTCTTC. It is translated as CASSLLAGGTYEQFF. The chain recombines TRBV4-1 with TRBJ2-1, with 11 nucleotides matching TRBD2. With V trimmed by 4 bases and J by 8 bases, 7 bases remained unmatched. Germline V gene lookup returns CDR1 MGHRA and CDR2 YSYEKL. The CDR3 totals 15 residues.

About this clonotype itself: One end of the junction does not line up with germline, which may come from a read error. The V and J genes are TRBV7-7 and TRBJ2-5; 7 positions match TRBD1. This CDR3 has 14 amino acids. The germline V gene has CDR1 SSHAT and CDR2 FNYEAQ (reference sequence). The CDR3 reads CASSSGTVQETQYF. The CDR3 nucleotides are TGTGCTAGCAGCTCTGGGACAGTTCAAGAGACCCAGTACTTC.

This clonotype was observed a handful of times. The V and J genes are TRBV7-9 and TRBJ2-7; D is unresolved. Germline CDR1 and CDR2: SEHNR and FQNEAQ (reference sequence). V was pared by 0 bases and J by 7 bases, with 7 bases between. CDR3 length: 12 residues. In nucleotides, the CDR3 is TGTGCCAGCAGCTTAGCCTTAGGAGAGCAGTACTTC. This sequence encodes CASSLALGEQYF.

The rearrangement uses TRBV6-2 or TRBV6-3 and TRBJ2-5; 11 bases align to TRBD2. Per germline, CDR1 MNHEY and CDR2 SVGEGT. V lost 7 bases to trimming and J lost 1 base; unmatched junction nucleotides: 5. CDR3 length: 15 amino acids. CDR3 DNA sequence: TGTGCCAGCACGCTAGCGGGGGGAAGCCAAGAGACCCAGTACTTC. As protein: CASTLAGGSQETQYF.

The rearrangement joins TRBV5-1 to TRBJ1-6; D gene ambiguous. Germline V gives CDR1 SGHRS, CDR2 YFSETQ. The germline V and J ends were trimmed by 0 bases and 8 bases, with 12 bases remaining between them. There are 15 residues in the CDR3. CDR3: CASSLALTSDSPLHF. CDR3 DNA: TGCGCCAGCAGCTTGGCTTTGACAAGCGATTCACCCCTCCACTTT.